Listed below are T cell receptor beta chains from one sample, sequenced in a study of response to subunit inactivated influenza vaccine. One entry per CDR3 protein, called by TCRdb with MiXCR from the RT-PCR reads. The data show about 700,000 distinct CDR3 sequences, with approximately 13% seen just once and around 7% held by the top ten. Sequences were derived from PBMCs from blood, sampled approximately 15 days before vaccination. The source of these receptors is a man aged 50 or older who received an inactivated influenza vaccine. Both conserved end residues are part of each CDR3. The D gene is left open where the match is weak. Some rows mark clone size as missing; the rest say once, few, many or name a class of expanded clone.

d_call: NA
clone_size: NA
j_call: TRBJ2-3
v_call: TRBV10-3
cdr3_nt: TGTGCCATCAGTGTTGGACTCCGTGACGCAGATACGCAGTATTTT
cdr3_aa: CAISVGLRDADTQYF

d_call: NA
clone_size: NA
j_call: TRBJ1-5
v_call: TRBV7-8
cdr3_nt: TGTGCCAGCAGCTTAGTGGAAGGGGTCAATCAGCCCCAGCATTTT
cdr3_aa: CASSLVEGVNQPQHF

d_call: NA
clone_size: NA
j_call: TRBJ2-5
v_call: TRBV14
cdr3_nt: TGTGCCAGCAGCCAAGCCGGCTTATGGGAGACCCAGTACTTC
cdr3_aa: CASSQAGLWETQYF

d_call: TRBD1
clone_size: many
j_call: TRBJ1-1
v_call: TRBV11-2
cdr3_nt: TGTGCCAGCAGCTCGGGACAGGCATTCATGAACACTGAAGCTTTCTTT
cdr3_aa: CASSSGQAFMNTEAFF

d_call: NA
clone_size: NA
j_call: TRBJ2-3
v_call: TRBV27
cdr3_nt: TGTGCCAGCAGCCGCGGGGCGGGGGCACCACAGACTAATACGCAGTATTTT
cdr3_aa: CASSRGAGAPQTNTQYF

d_call: TRBD2
clone_size: NA
j_call: TRBJ2-5
v_call: TRBV7-2
cdr3_nt: TGTGCCAGCAGCTCTAGCGGGAGTTTTGGAGAGACCCAGTACTTC
cdr3_aa: CASSSSGSFGETQYF

d_call: NA
clone_size: few
j_call: TRBJ1-2
v_call: TRBV29-1
cdr3_nt: TGCAGCGTTGTAGGGGATCATGGCTACACCTTC
cdr3_aa: CSVVGDHGYTF

d_call: TRBD1
clone_size: NA
j_call: TRBJ1-1
v_call: TRBV28
cdr3_nt: TGTGCCAGCAGTTCCGTCCCGGGACAGGGAGGCACTGAAGCTTTCTTT
cdr3_aa: CASSSVPGQGGTEAFF

d_call: TRBD2
clone_size: few
j_call: TRBJ2-5
v_call: TRBV6-5
cdr3_nt: TGTGCCAGCAGTTCAGCGGGGGGCTCCGGAGAGACCCAGTACTTC
cdr3_aa: CASSSAGGSGETQYF

d_call: NA
clone_size: few
j_call: TRBJ2-7
v_call: TRBV3-1
cdr3_nt: TGTGCCAGCAGCCAAGACTCCGGGTCCGAGCAGTACTTC
cdr3_aa: CASSQDSGSEQYF

d_call: NA
clone_size: few
j_call: TRBJ2-5
v_call: TRBV9
cdr3_nt: TGTGCCAGCAGCGTAGGGAGCGGCTACATCCAAGAGACCCAGTACTTC
cdr3_aa: CASSVGSGYIQETQYF

d_call: NA
clone_size: many
j_call: TRBJ2-1
v_call: TRBV3-1
cdr3_nt: TGTGCCAGCAGCCAAGATATGTACAATGAGCAGTTCTTC
cdr3_aa: CASSQDMYNEQFF

d_call: NA
clone_size: many
j_call: TRBJ2-1
v_call: TRBV7-9
cdr3_nt: TGTGCCAGCAGTAATACGCCAGCGGCACTCGTCGACAATGAGCAGTTCTTC
cdr3_aa: CASSNTPAALVDNEQFF

d_call: TRBD2
clone_size: NA
j_call: TRBJ2-1
v_call: TRBV11-3
cdr3_nt: TGTGCCAGCAGTGACTTGGCGGGGGGAGATGAGCAGTTCTTC
cdr3_aa: CASSDLAGGDEQFF

d_call: NA
clone_size: few
j_call: TRBJ2-2
v_call: TRBV5-1
cdr3_nt: TGCGCCAGCAGCTTGGAGGGAACTACTCGTTCGAACACCGGGGAGCTGTTTTTT
cdr3_aa: CASSLEGTTRSNTGELFF

d_call: TRBD2
clone_size: NA
j_call: TRBJ2-1
v_call: TRBV20-1
cdr3_nt: TGCAGTGCTAGAGATATAAGCGGGAGTGTATCTGACAATGAGCAGTTCTTC
cdr3_aa: CSARDISGSVSDNEQFF

d_call: NA
clone_size: NA
j_call: TRBJ2-7
v_call: TRBV6-1
cdr3_nt: TGTGCCAGCACAGGGGGGTTCGGGTCCTACGAGCAGTACTTC
cdr3_aa: CASTGGFGSYEQYF

d_call: TRBD2
clone_size: many
j_call: TRBJ2-1
v_call: TRBV4-2
cdr3_nt: TGTGCCAGCAGCCAGACCGGGACTAGGACCCATGAGCAGTTCTTC
cdr3_aa: CASSQTGTRTHEQFF

d_call: TRBD2
clone_size: NA
j_call: TRBJ2-3
v_call: TRBV11-2
cdr3_nt: TGTGCCAGCAGCTTCCGACTAGCGGGTTCTCCGCCGGTAGATACGCAGTATTTT
cdr3_aa: CASSFRLAGSPPVDTQYF

d_call: TRBD2
clone_size: NA
j_call: TRBJ2-7
v_call: TRBV29-1
cdr3_nt: TGCAGCGCTGTTAGCGGGGTCACCTACGAGCAGTACTTC
cdr3_aa: CSAVSGVTYEQYF

d_call: TRBD2
clone_size: NA
j_call: TRBJ2-1
v_call: TRBV7-6
cdr3_nt: TGTGCCAGCAGCTTAGCGGCTAGCGGCAACAATGAGCAGTTCTTC
cdr3_aa: CASSLAASGNNEQFF

d_call: TRBD2
clone_size: NA
j_call: TRBJ2-3
v_call: TRBV11-2
cdr3_nt: TGTGCCAGCAGCTTAGATAGCGGGGGGAGTTTCACAGATACGCAGTATTTT
cdr3_aa: CASSLDSGGSFTDTQYF

d_call: NA
clone_size: many
j_call: TRBJ1-1
v_call: TRBV12-3/TRBV12-4
cdr3_nt: TGTGCCAGCAGTCCCGAGTCGCAGCCTGGGACCAACACTGAAGCTTTCTTT
cdr3_aa: CASSPESQPGTNTEAFF

d_call: NA
clone_size: NA
j_call: TRBJ1-5
v_call: TRBV12-3/TRBV12-4
cdr3_nt: TGTGCCAGCAGTCTCCGGGGGGGTTTTAATAGCAATCAGCCCCAGCATTTT
cdr3_aa: CASSLRGGFNSNQPQHF

d_call: TRBD1
clone_size: few
j_call: TRBJ2-2
v_call: TRBV6-1
cdr3_nt: TGTGCCAGCAGCAGCCCCAGGGGGTCGAACACCGGGGAGCTGTTTTTT
cdr3_aa: CASSSPRGSNTGELFF

d_call: NA
clone_size: NA
j_call: TRBJ1-1
v_call: TRBV7-2
cdr3_nt: TGTGCCAGCAGCTTTCATCAGAACACTGAAGCTTTCTTT
cdr3_aa: CASSFHQNTEAFF

d_call: NA
clone_size: NA
j_call: TRBJ1-6
v_call: TRBV5-6
cdr3_nt: TGTGCCAGCAGCTTGGTCGGGGGCCGGAGGTCACCCCTCCACTTT
cdr3_aa: CASSLVGGRRSPLHF

d_call: TRBD2
clone_size: few
j_call: TRBJ2-7
v_call: TRBV5-1
cdr3_nt: TGCGCCAGCAGCTCAAGCTTAGCGGGCAGCTCCTACGAGCAGTACTTC
cdr3_aa: CASSSSLAGSSYEQYF

d_call: NA
clone_size: NA
j_call: TRBJ2-7
v_call: TRBV7-9
cdr3_nt: TGTGCCAGCAGCATAGGGGGTAAGGGTTCGGAGTACTTC
cdr3_aa: CASSIGGKGSEYF

d_call: NA
clone_size: few
j_call: TRBJ2-2
v_call: TRBV3-1
cdr3_nt: TGTGCCAGCAGCCGCTGGGCAGACACCGGGGAGCTGTTTTTT
cdr3_aa: CASSRWADTGELFF

d_call: NA
clone_size: few
j_call: TRBJ2-7
v_call: TRBV12-3/TRBV12-4
cdr3_nt: TGTGCCAGCAGTTCCGCCGGCGCCCGATCTTACGAGCAGTACTTC
cdr3_aa: CASSSAGARSYEQYF

d_call: TRBD1
clone_size: few
j_call: TRBJ1-5
v_call: TRBV7-2
cdr3_nt: TGTGCCAGCAGCTCCTCCCCAGGGGGCGGTCAGCCCCAGCATTTT
cdr3_aa: CASSSSPGGGQPQHF

d_call: TRBD1
clone_size: NA
j_call: TRBJ1-5
v_call: TRBV12-3/TRBV12-4
cdr3_nt: TGTGCCAGCAGCCACCAACCCCGACAGGGGTATCAGCCCCAGCATTTT
cdr3_aa: CASSHQPRQGYQPQHF

d_call: TRBD1
clone_size: few
j_call: TRBJ1-1
v_call: TRBV12-3/TRBV12-4
cdr3_nt: TGTGCCAGCAGGATCACAGGGGGCATCACTGAAGCTTTCTTT
cdr3_aa: CASRITGGITEAFF

d_call: TRBD2
clone_size: NA
j_call: TRBJ2-5
v_call: TRBV20-1
cdr3_nt: TGCAGTGCTAGCAAGGTGTCTAGCGGGGCCCGCCGGGTGTTGACCCAGTACTTC
cdr3_aa: CSASKVSSGARRVLTQYF

d_call: NA
clone_size: few
j_call: TRBJ1-1
v_call: TRBV7-8
cdr3_nt: TGTGCCAGCAGCTTATTCACTGAAGCTTTCTTT
cdr3_aa: CASSLFTEAFF

d_call: NA
clone_size: NA
j_call: TRBJ2-1
v_call: TRBV5-1
cdr3_nt: TGCGCCAGCAGCTTGGCCAGGCGGTCGAATGAGGGTGAGCAGTTCTTC
cdr3_aa: CASSLARRSNEGEQFF

d_call: TRBD1
clone_size: NA
j_call: TRBJ2-6
v_call: TRBV5-4
cdr3_nt: TGTGCCAGCAGCTCGGATCCAGGGGGAGCTCTGGGGGCCAACGTCCTGACTTTC
cdr3_aa: CASSSDPGGALGANVLTF

d_call: TRBD1
clone_size: many
j_call: TRBJ2-7
v_call: TRBV20-1
cdr3_nt: TGCAGTGCCCGCCCGGTACAGGGGGCCTACGAGCAGTACTTC
cdr3_aa: CSARPVQGAYEQYF

d_call: NA
clone_size: many
j_call: TRBJ2-3
v_call: TRBV7-9
cdr3_nt: TGTGCCAGCAGCTTAGCCGGACTCCAGGTTACGCAGTATTTT
cdr3_aa: CASSLAGLQVTQYF

d_call: NA
clone_size: NA
j_call: TRBJ1-1
v_call: TRBV6-5
cdr3_nt: TGTGCCAGCAGGCGCCTTCGGTCTGAAGCTTTCTTT
cdr3_aa: CASRRLRSEAFF

d_call: TRBD2
clone_size: NA
j_call: TRBJ2-1
v_call: TRBV30
cdr3_nt: TGTGCCTGGAGTGTTAGCGGGGGGGTATCCTACAATGAGCAGTTCTTC
cdr3_aa: CAWSVSGGVSYNEQFF

d_call: NA
clone_size: NA
j_call: TRBJ1-6
v_call: TRBV7-9
cdr3_nt: TGTGCCAGCAGTATACAGGGTGGGACCTATAATTCACCCCTCCACTTT
cdr3_aa: CASSIQGGTYNSPLHF

d_call: TRBD2
clone_size: NA
j_call: TRBJ2-3
v_call: TRBV10-3
cdr3_nt: TGTGCCATCAGTGACCCCTCGCGGGGACTAGCGGGCACAGATACGCAGTATTTT
cdr3_aa: CAISDPSRGLAGTDTQYF